The present TCR beta chain was sequenced within a study of T cells in women clearing cervical HPV infection. Repertoires were generated with immunoSEQ multiplex PCR, while TCRdb's copy carries only in-frame clones and drops some. In total, the table holds 20,000 to 25,000 clones. MY09/MY11 PCR detected cervical HPV DNA; dot-blot assigned genotypes. This clone is deemed medium-sized by its frequency. Its antigen is not identified. Coverage ceases 3 residues before the CDR3 finishes, and the germline J gene fills in the end. General study points: CIN3+ cases had significantly higher TCR repertoire richness than controls, but evenness did not differ. Unknown T-cell numbers per sample may underlie the richness differences. Cases carried less TRBV6-7 than controls: roughly 0.12% versus 0.17%.

The CDR3 has 20 amino acids. From germline, CDR1 is DFQATT and CDR2 SNEGSKA (reference sequence). The junction had 15 bases not matched to a gene; V was cut back by 0 bases and J by 0 bases. Sequencing was carried out using blood buffy coat. The chain joins TRBV20-1 to TRBJ2-3; 10 nucleotides agree with TRBD2. This TCR was sampled from a woman aged 18 to 69 with a cervical HPV16 infection that either progressed to CIN3+ or cleared (not recorded which). The CDR3 protein is CSARDSSGGPRYFSTDTQYF. The covered CDR3 bases are TGCAGTGCTAGAGATAGTAGCGGGGGGCCCCGGTATTTCAGCACAGATACG.